This entry lists 26 T cell receptor beta chains sequenced from one sample in a study of blood T cell repertoires in COVID-19. TCRdb's table, derived via immunoSEQ multiplex PCR, lists solely in-frame clones and lacks some. The sample shows 150,000 to 200,000 clones, 70% to 90% of them seen only once. The sample comprised peripheral blood. These TCRs come from a human donor in a cohort sampled during active COVID-19.

On this clone: At one end, the junction sequence differs from germline, possibly due to a read error. V is TRBV6-2 or TRBV6-3 and J is TRBJ2-7; 8 bases fit TRBD1. The CDR3 runs to 15 residues. The germline CDR1 and CDR2 sequences are MNHEY and SVGEGT. The CDR3 DNA sequence: TGTGCCAGCAGGTACTCCGGGACAGGTTTGTACGAGCAGTACTTC. It is translated as CASRYSGTGLYEQYF.

Details on this clone: The junction does not match germline at one end; this may be a read error. The chain recombines TRBV24-1 with TRBJ1-5; a possible D gene is TRBD1 (5 bases). The CDR3 consists of 18 residues. Germline CDR1 and CDR2: KGHDR and SFDVKD. The CDR3 spells CATSDLLSAGSINRPQHF. For the CDR3, the DNA is TGTGCCACCAGTGATTTGCTATCGGCAGGGTCTATCAATCGGCCCCAGCATTTT.

The V gene is TRBV4-3, the J gene TRBJ1-2; D may be TRBD1 (6 bases). V lost 1 base, J lost 4 bases, and 13 bases lay in between. The CDR3 runs to 15 residues. From germline, CDR1 is LGHNA and CDR2 YSLEER. CDR3 amino acids: CASSQAAGESYGYTF. CDR3 DNA sequence: TGCGCCAGCAGCCAAGCTGCAGGGGAGAGCTATGGCTACACCTTC.

The chain uses TRBV20-1 and TRBJ2-7; D might be TRBD1 (6 bases). The CDR3 has 14 residues. V lost 3 bases and J 3 bases, leaving 15 bases between the germline ends. The germline CDR1 and CDR2 sequences are DFQATT and SNEGSKA (reference sequence). The CDR3 protein is CSASPRAGVYEQYF. CDR3 bases: TGCAGTGCTAGTCCCAGGGCAGGGGTCTACGAGCAGTACTTC.

The J gene is TRBJ1-1, the V gene TRBV13, with D maybe TRBD1 (5 bases). Trimming stripped 6 bases from V and 2 bases from J, with 13 bases between. Germline V gene lookup returns CDR1 PRHDT and CDR2 FYEKMQ (reference sequence). The CDR3 sequence is 14 residues long. The CDR3 DNA reads TGTGCCAGCAGGCGAAGGGGCGGAAACACTGAAGCTTTCTTT. It translates to CASRRRGGNTEAFF.

In this sample, this clone turned up a few times. The chain is built from TRBV7-8 and TRBJ2-7; possibly TRBD2 for D (5 bases). Germline V gene data show CDR1 as SGHVS and CDR2 as FQNEAQ. V lost 2 bases to trimming and J lost 6 bases, with 14 bases between them. The CDR3 loop spans 14 amino acids. The CDR3 sequence: CASSLSGAVSEQYF. CDR3 bases: TGTGCCAGCAGCTTATCAGGAGCGGTCTCCGAGCAGTACTTC. Together with reference TRBV7-8 and TRBJ2-7, the CDR3 gives the full variable domain: GAGVSQSPRYKVAKRGQDVALRCDPISGHVSLFWYQQALGQGPEFLTYFQNEAQLDKSGLPSDRFFAERPEGSVSTLKIQRTQQEDSAVYLCASSLSGAVSEQYFGPGTRLTVT.

This clone was picked up one time. J is TRBJ2-7 and V is TRBV30; 8 bases match TRBD1. Germline CDR1 and CDR2: GTSNPN and SVGIG (reference sequence). V trimming: 3 bases; J trimming: 7 bases; junction bases outside the gene matches: 8. The CDR3 runs to 13 residues. The CDR3, as DNA: TGTGCCTGGAGCGGGCAGGGGGCTTGGGAGCAGTACTTC. This encodes CAWSGQGAWEQYF.

This rearrangement joins TRBV6-5 to TRBJ2-7; 8 bases map to TRBD2. The germline V gene has CDR1 MNHEY and CDR2 SVGAGI. After removal of 5 bases from V and 2 bases from J, the junction contained 5 bases not matched to a gene. The CDR3 is 14 amino acids. Written as DNA, the CDR3 is TGTGCCAGCAGTCTAGCGGGCGCCCCCTACGAGCAGTACTTC. Residues: CASSLAGAPYEQYF.

This chain uses TRBV28 with TRBJ1-1, with D uncertain. This CDR3 comprises 15 residues. Trimming pared 5 bases from V and 0 bases from J, leaving 13 bases between. CDR1 is MDHEN, CDR2 SYDVKM, per germline. CDR3 nucleotide sequence: TGTGCCAGCAGTAGCCCCGGGTCCCTGAACACTGAAGCTTTCTTT. Encoded protein: CASSSPGSLNTEAFF.

The chain links TRBV19 to TRBJ2-4; tentatively, D is TRBD1 (6 bases). There are 16 residues in the CDR3. In germline, CDR1 is LNHDA, CDR2 SQIVND (reference sequence). The V and J ends lost 7 bases and 0 bases respectively, with 16 bases between them. The CDR3 nucleotides are TGTGCCAGTAACCCGACAGGAGCCTTAGCCAAAAACATTCAGTACTTC. Protein product: CASNPTGALAKNIQYF.

The chain combines TRBV28 with TRBJ1-2; tentative D call: TRBD1 (6 bases). The CDR3 runs 12 residues. V lost 3 bases and J lost 4, with 6 bases in between. CDR1 MDHEN and CDR2 SYDVKM come from the germline V gene. The CDR3 sequence is CASSLGAYGYTF. The CDR3 DNA follows: TGTGCCAGCAGTTTGGGGGCCTATGGCTACACCTTC.

This sequence joins TRBV3-1 (or the pseudogene TRBV3-2) and TRBJ2-5; 12 positions agree with TRBD2. The CDR3 sequence is 17 residues long. From germline, CDR1 is LGHDT and CDR2 YNNKEL (reference sequence). After removal of 1 base from V and 1 base from J, the junction contained 4 bases not matched to a gene. CDR3: CASSQGLAGGLQETQYF. CDR3 DNA: TGTGCCAGCAGCCAAGGGCTAGCGGGAGGGCTCCAAGAGACCCAGTACTTC.

There are a few counts of this clone. The chain links TRBV2 to TRBJ2-2; no firm D call. V lost 6 bases, J lost 6 bases, and 8 bases lay in between. The CDR3 has 12 amino acids. Germline loops: CDR1 SNHLY, CDR2 FYNNEI. CDR3 DNA sequence: TGTGCCAGCAGGGTAGACTCCGGGGAGCTGTTTTTT. This encodes CASRVDSGELFF.

The chain couples TRBV11-3 to TRBJ2-1; 14 bases line up with TRBD2. With 5 bases clipped from V and 10 bases from J, the junction kept 7 bases outside the gene matches. Germline CDR1 reads SGHNT; CDR2 reads YENEEA. The CDR3 loop spans 15 amino acids. The CDR3 DNA reads as TGTGCCAGCAGCCCCGGGACTAGCGGGAGCTGGGAGCAGTTCTTC. Its protein product is CASSPGTSGSWEQFF.

This rearrangement joins TRBV21-1 to TRBJ2-7; TRBD1 is the table's D call and was not checked against the DNA. TRBV21-1 is a recognized pseudogene. The CDR3 has 16 amino acids. CDR3 coding DNA: TGTGCCAGCAGCAAAGTGGTAAGGGGCGTAGGGTACGAGCAGTACTTC. It codes for CASSKVVRGVGYEQYF.

The genes are TRBV7-9 and TRBJ2-7; 7 bases align to TRBD2. Trimming at V came to 3 bases and at J to 2 bases, leaving 10 bases not matched to a gene. Germline V gene lookup returns CDR1 SEHNR and CDR2 FQNEAQ (reference sequence). The CDR3 covers 16 residues. The DNA for the CDR3 is TGTGCCAGCAGCTTGTCGGGGGGTCCCCCCCCCTACGAGCAGTACTTC. Its protein is CASSLSGGPPPYEQYF.

This clone was counted a few times. This chain links TRBV10-3 with TRBJ2-2; 14 bases fit TRBD2. There are 16 residues in the CDR3. V gave up 2 bases and J gave up 6 bases; unmatched junction bases: 2. From germline, CDR1 is ENHRY and CDR2 SYGVKD. The CDR3 region is CAISEPGLAGAGELFF. The CDR3 region has the DNA TGTGCCATCAGTGAGCCGGGACTAGCGGGAGCCGGGGAGCTGTTTTTT.

The gene calls are TRBV28 and TRBJ1-2; the match to TRBD1 covers 7 bases. The CDR3 extends over 13 amino acids. The V gene end was trimmed by 3 bases and the J gene end by 8 bases; junction bases not matched to a gene: 6. Germline V gene sequence: CDR1 MDHEN, CDR2 SYDVKM. CDR3: CASSFSGGKGYTF. CDR3 DNA sequence: TGTGCCAGCAGTTTCTCAGGGGGGAAGGGCTACACCTTC.

J is TRBJ1-1 and V is TRBV12-3 or TRBV12-4; D is possibly TRBD1 (6 bases). Between the trimmed V and J ends, which lost 1 base and 10 bases, there was a span of 13 bases. The CDR3 loop spans 13 amino acids. The CDR3 region is CASSLGTGTGAFF. CDR3 bases: TGTGCCAGCAGTTTAGGCACAGGGACCGGAGCTTTCTTT.

V and J are TRBV11-1 and TRBJ2-7, with D unresolved. V was clipped by 5 bases and J by 3 bases, with 14 bases between them. CDR3 length: 14 residues. Looked up from germline, CDR1 is SGHAT and CDR2 is FQDESV (reference sequence). CDR3 loop: CASSLTQTSYEQYF. Written as DNA, the CDR3 is TGTGCCAGCAGCCTAACTCAAACGAGCTACGAGCAGTACTTC.

The chain employs TRBV6-2 or TRBV6-3 and TRBJ2-7, with 9 bases lining up with TRBD2. The germline V gene has CDR1 MNHEY and CDR2 SVGEGT. The trim removed 2 bases at V and 2 bases at J, leaving 1 base unmatched. This CDR3 has 14 residues. The CDR3 is CASSYIAGAYEQYF. The CDR3 DNA follows: TGTGCCAGCAGTTACATAGCGGGGGCCTACGAGCAGTACTTC.

This chain uses TRBV7-9 with TRBJ1-2; D is undetermined. Trimming shortened V by 4 bases and J by 1 base, and 7 bases separated the two germline ends. The V gene's germline CDR1 is SEHNR and CDR2 FQNEAQ (reference sequence). CDR3 length: 13 amino acids. The CDR3 sequence: CASSSTDNYGYTF. CDR3 bases: TGTGCCAGCAGCTCGACTGATAACTATGGCTACACCTTC.

The chain recombines TRBV6-5 with TRBJ1-3; unclear D gene. Per the germline V gene, CDR1 is MNHEY and CDR2 is SVGAGI. Trimming removed 6 bases from V and 4 bases from J, with 13 bases in between. The CDR3 covers 14 residues. The CDR3 region has the DNA TGTGCCAGCAGCACGCGACACTCGGGAAACACCATATATTTT. This encodes CASSTRHSGNTIYF.

The gene calls are TRBV30 and TRBJ1-5, with D unresolved. In germline, CDR1 is GTSNPN, CDR2 SVGIG (reference sequence). V was pared by 3 bases and J by 0 bases, with 6 bases between. The CDR3 is 13 residues long. The CDR3 DNA reads as TGTGCCTGGAGGGCAGGTAGCAATCAGCCCCAGCATTTT. This sequence encodes CAWRAGSNQPQHF.

This sequence joins TRBV3-1 (or the pseudogene TRBV3-2) and TRBJ1-1; D perhaps matches TRBD1 (6 bases). The V gene lost 4 bases and the J gene lost 1 base, with 10 bases spanning the gap. This CDR3 comprises 14 residues. CDR1 is LGHDT, CDR2 YNNKEL, per germline (reference sequence). The CDR3: CASSPGGWNTEAFF. For the CDR3, the DNA is TGTGCCAGCAGCCCGGGGGGCTGGAACACTGAAGCTTTCTTT.

Comments on this clone: Other nucleotide sequences from this sample produce the same CDR3. This rearrangement joins TRBV6-2 or TRBV6-3 to TRBJ2-7; 10 positions agree with TRBD1. This CDR3 comprises 14 residues. After removal of 2 bases from V and 4 bases from J, the junction contained 2 bases not matched to a gene. CDR1 MNHEY and CDR2 SVGEGT come from the germline V gene. The CDR3 loop is CASSYGQGGYEQYF. CDR3 DNA sequence: TGTGCCAGCAGTTACGGACAGGGGGGGTACGAGCAGTACTTC.